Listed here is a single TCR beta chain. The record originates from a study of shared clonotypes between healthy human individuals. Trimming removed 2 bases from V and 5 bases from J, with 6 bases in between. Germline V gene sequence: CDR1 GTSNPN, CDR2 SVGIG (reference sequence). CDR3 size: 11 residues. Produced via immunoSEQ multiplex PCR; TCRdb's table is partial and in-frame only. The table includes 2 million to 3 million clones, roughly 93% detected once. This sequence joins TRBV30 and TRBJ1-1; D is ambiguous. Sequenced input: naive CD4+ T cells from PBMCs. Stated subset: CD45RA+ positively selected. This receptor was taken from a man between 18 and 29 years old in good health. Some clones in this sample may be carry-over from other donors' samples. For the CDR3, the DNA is TGTGCCTGGAGTTTCGGTACTGAAGCTTTCTTT. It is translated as CAWSFGTEAFF.